These T cell receptor beta chains were read from a single sample in a study of shared clonotypes between healthy human individuals. The repertoire was sequenced with immunoSEQ multiplex PCR; TCRdb's copy has only in-frame clones and lacks some. This table has around 1.1 million clones, around 82% appearing once. The source material was memory CD4+ T cells from PBMCs. The origin of the receptors is a young man in good health. Some clones in this sample may be carry-over from other donors' samples. Both conserved end residues are part of each CDR3. D genes are given only for firm matches. Rows may omit the clone size; those that give it use once, few, many or a size class.

J gene | V gene | D gene | clone size | CDR3 protein | CDR3 DNA
TRBJ2-5 | TRBV7-7 | TRBD2 | many | CASRPTSGRAGETQYF | TGTGCCAGCAGACCAACTAGCGGGAGGGCCGGGGAGACCCAGTACTTC
TRBJ1-2 | TRBV6-5 | NA | NA | CASSTMSYYGYTF | TGTGCCAGTTCCACCATGAGTTACTATGGCTACACCTTC
TRBJ1-1 | TRBV13 | TRBD1 | NA | CASSGTGGATEAFF | TGTGCCAGCAGCGGGACAGGGGGAGCCACTGAAGCTTTCTTT
TRBJ2-3 | TRBV27 | NA | NA | CASSLTRGTDTQYF | TGTGCCAGCAGCCTCACTCGGGGCACAGATACGCAGTATTTT
TRBJ1-3 | TRBV29-1 | TRBD1 | many | CSVGDLTGLGNTIYF | TGCAGCGTAGGAGATCTGACAGGGCTTGGAAACACCATATATTTT
TRBJ1-2 | TRBV14 | TRBD1 | NA | CASSQDLTGSYGEYGYTF | TGTGCCAGCAGCCAAGACCTGACAGGGAGTTATGGAGAATATGGCTACACCTTC
TRBJ1-1 | TRBV10-1 | NA | few | CASSDHRTSTEAFF | TGCGCCAGCAGCGACCATAGGACAAGCACTGAAGCTTTCTTT
TRBJ2-7 | TRBV11-2 | NA | NA | CASSPLTGPYEQYF | TGTGCCAGCAGCCCCCTGACAGGTCCCTACGAGCAGTACTTC
TRBJ2-7 | TRBV5-1 | NA | NA | CASSLGAGGQYF | TGCGCCAGCAGCTTGGGGGCCGGCGGGCAGTACTTC
TRBJ2-7 | TRBV2 | TRBD1 | NA | CATTIEVQGAYEQYF | TGTGCCACTACGATTGAGGTGCAGGGGGCCTACGAGCAGTACTTC
TRBJ2-1 | TRBV9 | TRBD2 | NA | CASAPGLAGRVEQFF | TGTGCCAGCGCCCCCGGGCTAGCGGGTAGGGTCGAGCAGTTCTTC
TRBJ2-7 | TRBV4-2 | TRBD2 | NA | CASSQVTSGIAYEQYF | TGTGCCAGCAGCCAAGTGACTAGCGGGATAGCCTACGAGCAGTACTTC
TRBJ1-1 | TRBV5-1 | NA | NA | CASSPKAGDSTEAFF | TGCGCCAGCAGCCCAAAGGCAGGGGATAGCACTGAAGCTTTCTTT
TRBJ2-7 | TRBV6-5 | TRBD1 | NA | CASSYRDRNYEQYF | TGTGCCAGCAGTTACAGGGACAGGAACTACGAGCAGTACTTC
TRBJ1-5 | TRBV9 | NA | many | CASSVEGTQQPQHF | TGTGCCAGCAGCGTGGAGGGCACCCAGCAGCCCCAGCATTTT
TRBJ1-1 | TRBV6-1 | NA | NA | CASSRANSNTEAFF | TGTGCCAGCTCCAGGGCGAACTCGAACACTGAAGCTTTCTTT
TRBJ2-1 | TRBV7-9 | NA | once | CASSLVQATYNEQFF | TGTGCCAGCAGCTTAGTGCAGGCAACCTACAATGAGCAGTTCTTC
TRBJ2-5 | TRBV10-3 | TRBD2 | many | CAIRKSPSSGEETQYF | TGTGCCATCAGGAAGAGTCCTTCTAGCGGAGAAGAGACCCAGTACTTC
TRBJ1-2 | TRBV28 | TRBD1 | NA | CASSPPGQGAWGYTF | TGTGCCAGCAGCCCACCGGGACAGGGGGCGTGGGGCTACACCTTC
TRBJ2-1 | TRBV5-4 | NA | NA | CASSWTGYNEQFF | TGTGCCAGCAGCTGGACTGGTTACAATGAGCAGTTCTTC
TRBJ2-1 | TRBV11-2 | NA | few | CASSFSEKYNEQFF | TGTGCCAGCAGCTTCTCAGAAAAATACAATGAGCAGTTCTTC
TRBJ1-2 | TRBV9 | NA | few | CASSVAQAANYGYTF | TGTGCCAGCAGCGTAGCCCAGGCGGCTAACTATGGCTACACCTTC
TRBJ1-2 | TRBV29-1 | NA | NA | CSVEGVDGYTF | TGCAGCGTTGAGGGAGTGGATGGCTACACCTTC
TRBJ2-7 | TRBV18 | NA | NA | CASSPLGTGSSYEQYF | TGTGCCAGCTCACCATTGGGGACCGGGAGCTCCTACGAGCAGTACTTC
TRBJ2-7 | TRBV18 | NA | many | CASSPRSSLSSYEQYF | TGTGCCAGCTCACCCCGGTCGTCTCTTAGCTCCTACGAGCAGTACTTC
TRBJ1-5 | TRBV7-2 | NA | NA | CASSGGAYSNQPQHF | TGTGCCAGCAGCGGGGGTGCCTATAGCAATCAGCCCCAGCATTTT
TRBJ1-5 | TRBV19 | TRBD1 | NA | CASSIVGRGGDQPQHF | TGTGCCAGTAGTATAGTAGGAAGAGGGGGCGATCAGCCCCAGCATTTT
TRBJ2-5 | TRBV7-2 | TRBD2 | once | CASSLGLASPLQETQYF | TGTGCCAGCAGCTTAGGACTAGCCTCCCCTCTACAAGAGACCCAGTACTTC
TRBJ2-3 | TRBV2 | TRBD2 | NA | CASNAGGFDTDTQYF | TGTGCCAGCAATGCGGGAGGGTTTGATACAGATACGCAGTATTTT
TRBJ2-1 | TRBV5-4 | TRBD2 | NA | CASAGPGLADSSYNEQFF | TGTGCCAGCGCGGGACCGGGACTAGCGGATTCATCCTACAATGAGCAGTTCTTC
TRBJ2-1 | TRBV7-6 | NA | NA | CASSFDLREQFF | TGTGCCAGCAGCTTCGATTTGAGGGAGCAGTTCTTC
TRBJ2-1 | TRBV6-5 | TRBD2 | NA | CASSFKGLAHNEQFF | TGTGCCAGCAGTTTTAAGGGACTAGCCCACAATGAGCAGTTCTTC
TRBJ2-2 | TRBV5-1 | NA | NA | CASSLVLRSGELFF | TGCGCCAGCAGCTTGGTTCTTAGGTCCGGGGAGCTGTTTTTT
TRBJ1-1 | TRBV6-5 | TRBD1 | NA | CASRAGTGLYTEAFF | TGTGCCAGCAGGGCCGGGACAGGGCTGTACACTGAAGCTTTCTTT
TRBJ1-2 | TRBV6-5 | TRBD1 | NA | CASSSAFDRGNGYTF | TGTGCCAGCAGCTCCGCATTCGACAGGGGAAATGGCTACACCTTC
TRBJ2-2 | TRBV10-2 | TRBD2 | NA | CASSENKASGRANTGELFF | TGCGCCAGCAGTGAGAATAAAGCTAGCGGGAGGGCTAACACCGGGGAGCTGTTTTTT
TRBJ1-1 | TRBV6-1 | TRBD1 | NA | CASSGFRDREVLGNTEAFF | TGTGCCAGCAGTGGGTTCCGGGACAGGGAGGTCTTGGGGAACACTGAAGCTTTCTTT
TRBJ2-7 | TRBV11-3 | TRBD1 | once | CAVEDREHPLGTYEQYF | TGTGCCGTTGAGGACAGGGAGCATCCGTTGGGTACTTACGAGCAGTACTTC